Listed below are T cell receptor beta chains from one sample, sequenced in a study of cytomegalovirus exposure and HLA in healthy donors. Clones were sequenced by immunoSEQ multiplex PCR, and TCRdb holds only the in-frame ones, with some missing. This sample carries approximately 140,000 clones, 70% to 80% of them seen once, and the ten largest clones take roughly 4%. Source material: PBMCs. These receptors originate from a human donor in good health. Each CDR3 is given with its conserved first and last residue. The D gene is left open where the match is weak. Size is omitted from some rows. Given values are once, few, many or a class for expanded clones.

.	TRBV23-1	.	TRBJ1-1	CASSQQNMLNTEAFF	TGCGCCAGCAGTCAACAGAACATGTTAAACACTGAAGCTTTCTTT
.	TRBV27	.	TRBJ2-1	CASSFGGDRAYYNEQFF	TGTGCCAGCAGTTTCGGGGGGGACAGGGCATATTACAATGAGCAGTTCTTC
.	TRBV30	.	TRBJ1-6	CAWSREGVDNSPLHF	TGTGCCTGGAGCCGGGAGGGAGTTGATAATTCACCCCTCCACTTT
.	TRBV11-2	TRBD1	TRBJ1-2	CASSPTGHGYTF	TGTGCCAGCAGCCCGACAGGGCATGGCTACACCTTC
.	TRBV15	TRBD1	TRBJ2-1	CATSRDQGAVGQFF	TGTGCCACCAGCAGAGATCAGGGGGCTGTGGGGCAGTTCTTC
.	TRBV7-7	.	TRBJ2-7	CASRVAAVPVGRETSYEQYF	TGTGCTAGCAGGGTAGCGGCCGTGCCCGTGGGACGGGAGACCTCCTACGAGCAGTACTTC
.	TRBV5-8	TRBD1	TRBJ2-7	CASRARTGTSYEQYF	TGTGCCAGCAGGGCTCGGACAGGGACTTCCTACGAGCAGTACTTC
.	TRBV25-1	.	TRBJ2-7	CASSEDRPYEQYF	TGTGCCAGCAGTGAGGACAGACCCTACGAGCAGTACTTC
.	TRBV2	.	TRBJ1-6	CASSRERRSPLHF	TGTGCCAGCAGCCGGGAGCGTCGTTCACCCCTCCACTTT
.	TRBV2	.	TRBJ2-2	CASSDPQHQVFGQKINTGELFF	TGTGCCAGCAGTGATCCCCAGCACCAAGTTTTTGGACAGAAAATTAACACCGGGGAGCTGTTTTTT
.	TRBV12-5	TRBD1	TRBJ2-1	CATAGGTGGSENEQFF	TGTGCTACCGCAGGGGGCACAGGGGGCTCGGAGAATGAGCAGTTCTTC
.	TRBV19	.	TRBJ1-3	CASSTQGDTGNTIYF	TGTGCCAGTAGTACCCAGGGTGACACTGGAAACACCATATATTTT
.	TRBV4-1	TRBD2	TRBJ2-7	CASSPGGGRRYEQYF	TGCGCCAGCAGCCCAGGCGGGGGGCGAAGGTACGAGCAGTACTTC
.	TRBV7-9	TRBD2	TRBJ2-7	CASSLVAGVSEQYF	TGTGCCAGCAGCTTGGTAGCGGGGGTATCCGAGCAGTACTTC
.	TRBV7-9	TRBD1	TRBJ1-2	CASSLTTGNGYTF	TGTGCCAGCAGCTTAACGACAGGGAATGGCTACACCTTC
.	TRBV19	.	TRBJ2-2	CASSIWAANTGELFF	TGTGCCAGTAGTATCTGGGCCGCGAACACCGGGGAGCTGTTTTTT
.	TRBV30	TRBD1	TRBJ1-2	CAWSPPGQGGYGYTF	TGTGCCTGGAGCCCGCCGGGACAGGGTGGTTATGGCTACACCTTC
.	TRBV2	.	TRBJ1-1	CASSDSTGLNTEAFF	TGTGCCAGCAGTGACAGCACAGGGCTGAACACTGAAGCTTTCTTT
.	TRBV28	TRBD1	TRBJ1-5	CASWGWGQAPLRDQPQHF	TGTGCCAGCTGGGGTTGGGGACAGGCACCCCTTCGGGATCAGCCCCAGCATTTT
.	TRBV2	.	TRBJ2-7	CASRDTAYEQYF	TGTGCCAGCAGGGACACAGCCTACGAGCAGTACTTC
.	TRBV5-1	.	TRBJ2-7	CASSLYVRDLHEQYF	TGCGCCAGCAGCCTGTACGTACGGGATCTCCACGAGCAGTACTTC
.	TRBV6-5	.	TRBJ2-7	CASSQDSYEQYF	TGTGCCAGCAGCCAAGACAGCTACGAGCAGTACTTC
.	TRBV5-4	TRBD1	TRBJ2-6	CASSSRSGGQISGANVLTF	TGTGCCAGCAGCTCCAGATCAGGGGGCCAAATTTCTGGGGCCAACGTCCTGACTTTC
few	TRBV6-1	TRBD2	TRBJ2-7	CASSEGDYPYEQYF	TGTGCCAGCAGTGAGGGGGACTACCCCTACGAGCAGTACTTC
few	TRBV10-1	.	TRBJ1-1	CASSDGSGYAEAFF	TGCGCCAGCAGTGATGGGTCGGGGTACGCTGAAGCTTTCTTT
.	TRBV28	TRBD1	TRBJ1-4	CASGGLGQLNEKLFF	TGTGCCAGCGGGGGCCTGGGACAGCTTAATGAAAAACTGTTTTTT
.	TRBV2	.	TRBJ1-2	CASNRGGDYGYTF	TGTGCCAGCAATCGGGGGGGGGACTATGGCTACACCTTC
.	TRBV18	.	TRBJ2-7	CASSSGGNGEQYF	TGTGCCAGCTCATCTGGGGGGAACGGGGAGCAGTACTTC
once	TRBV5-1	TRBD1	TRBJ2-6	CASSAGQGVSGANVLTF	TGCGCCAGCAGCGCCGGACAGGGGGTCTCTGGGGCCAACGTCCTGACTTTC
.	TRBV27	.	TRBJ1-1	CATAKPLAAKGDTEAFF	TGTGCCACCGCCAAACCTCTGGCTGCCAAAGGGGACACTGAAGCTTTCTTT
once	TRBV5-1	.	TRBJ1-1	CASSLRAGVGTEAFF	TGCGCCAGCAGCTTGAGGGCGGGAGTCGGCACTGAAGCTTTCTTT
.	TRBV27	.	TRBJ1-6	CASSLEWGRRSPLHF	TGTGCCAGCAGTTTGGAGTGGGGGCGACGTTCACCCCTCCACTTT
few	TRBV4-1	TRBD1	TRBJ1-3	CASSQPGQGGNTIYF	TGCGCCAGCAGCCAACCGGGACAGGGCGGAAACACCATATATTTT
.	TRBV19	.	TRBJ2-2	CASSPGANTGELFF	TGTGCCAGTAGCCCAGGGGCGAACACCGGGGAGCTGTTTTTT
few	TRBV14	TRBD1	TRBJ2-7	CASSRGRQGGEQYF	TGTGCCAGCAGCCGCGGACGACAGGGCGGCGAGCAGTACTTC
once	TRBV5-1	TRBD2	TRBJ2-3	CASSLGGSGDTQYF	TGCGCCAGCAGCTTGGGCGGGAGTGGAGATACGCAGTATTTT
.	TRBV5-6	.	TRBJ2-7	CASSLGGGSGEQYF	TGTGCCAGCAGCTTAGGGGGGGGGTCTGGGGAGCAGTACTTC
.	TRBV18	.	TRBJ2-7	CASSPASSYEQYF	TGTGCCAGCTCACCGGCTAGCTCCTACGAGCAGTACTTC
few	TRBV10-2	TRBD1	TRBJ2-7	CASRKGQGRENQNRGSYEQYF	TGCGCCAGCAGGAAGGGACAGGGGAGGGAAAACCAAAATCGGGGATCCTACGAGCAGTACTTC
.	TRBV10-3	.	TRBJ1-5	CAISGPGERQPQHF	TGTGCCATCAGTGGACCAGGGGAAAGGCAGCCCCAGCATTTT
.	TRBV30	.	TRBJ1-6	CAWRTGSYNSPLHF	TGTGCCTGGAGAACAGGGTCCTATAATTCACCCCTCCACTTT
.	TRBV6-5	.	TRBJ2-7	CASARGKGYEQYF	TGTGCCAGCGCCAGGGGCAAGGGATACGAGCAGTACTTC
.	TRBV11-3	TRBD2	TRBJ2-1	CAYDQGLWRGAHNEQFF	TGTGCCTATGACCAGGGTTTGTGGCGGGGGGCCCACAATGAGCAGTTCTTC
.	TRBV19	.	TRBJ2-1	CASSMIKGNEQFF	TGTGCCAGTAGTATGATTAAGGGGAATGAGCAGTTCTTC
few	TRBV5-6	TRBD2	TRBJ2-1	CASSPGLAGIGEQFF	TGTGCCAGCAGCCCGGGACTAGCGGGAATCGGAGAGCAGTTCTTC